These 16 T cell receptor beta chains came from one sample sequenced in a study of shared clonotypes between healthy human individuals. Repertoires were generated with immunoSEQ multiplex PCR, while TCRdb's copy carries only in-frame clones and drops some. The repertoire includes about 750,000 clones, around 92% of them detected once, and 24% sits in the top ten. As defined, naive CD8 cells were CD45RO-negative and positively selected for CCR7, with terminally differentiated effector memory CD45RA+ cells excluded. Sequencing was performed on naive CD8+ T cells sorted from blood. These receptors were taken from a man younger than 45 in good health.

This chain links TRBV15 with TRBJ1-2; possibly TRBD1 for D (5 bases). The V end lost 6 bases, the J end lost 7 bases, and 12 bases lay between the germline ends. The CDR3 spans 12 residues. Per germline, CDR1 LNHNV and CDR2 YYDKDF (reference sequence). DNA for the CDR3: TGTGCCACCAGGGGGAGAGGGGTTGGCTACACCTTC. Its translation: CATRGRGVGYTF.

This sequence joins TRBV7-8 and TRBJ2-3; 8 bases agree with TRBD1. Germline lookup yields CDR1 SGHVS and CDR2 FQNEAQ. The junction had 16 bases not matched to a gene; V was cut back by 0 bases and J by 8 bases. The CDR3 extends over 18 amino acids. In DNA, the CDR3 is TGTGCCAGCAGCTTAGCGAGGGGACAGGACACCCTTGGGGGTACGCAGTATTTT. It yields the protein CASSLARGQDTLGGTQYF.

This sequence joins TRBV5-8 and TRBJ2-5; D perhaps matches TRBD1 (6 bases). Germline CDR1 reads SGHTS; CDR2 reads YDEGEE. This CDR3 has 15 amino acids. The V gene lost 0 bases and the J gene lost 3 bases, with 12 bases spanning the gap. The CDR3 coding sequence is TGTGCCAGCAGCTTGGTCCAGGGGCATAAAGAGACCCAGTACTTC. This gives the protein CASSLVQGHKETQYF.

The chain recombines TRBV27 with TRBJ2-7; 10 bases agree with TRBD2. Germline CDR1 MNHEY, CDR2 SMNVEV (reference sequence). The CDR3 spans 14 residues. V lost 5 bases and J lost 6; bases outside the gene matches: 7. This chain's CDR3 is CASSQREGLREQYF. The DNA for the CDR3 is TGTGCCAGCAGTCAGCGGGAGGGCCTCCGCGAGCAGTACTTC.

V is TRBV29-1 and J is TRBJ2-5; 10 nucleotides agree with TRBD2. Germline trimming cut 4 bases from V and 5 bases from J; bases unmatched to any gene: 7. Germline V gene data show CDR1 as SQVTM and CDR2 as ANQGSEA. CDR3 size: 14 residues. The CDR3 DNA is TGCAGCGTTGTGCTAGCGGGAGCGGGGGAGACCCAGTACTTC. This encodes CSVVLAGAGETQYF.

The chain joins TRBV19 to TRBJ2-1, with D uncertain. Germline CDR1 reads LNHDA; CDR2 reads SQIVND (reference sequence). The CDR3 contains 12 residues. Trimming cost V 5 bases and J 8 bases, with 10 bases left between them. In nucleotides, the CDR3 is TGTGCCAGTAGTTTCATCCCCGATGAGCAGTTCTTC. Protein sequence: CASSFIPDEQFF.

The chain couples TRBV7-9 to TRBJ1-5; tentatively, D is TRBD1 (5 bases). Trimming removed 0 bases from V and 0 bases from J, with 12 bases in between. CDR3 size: 17 residues. From germline, CDR1 is SEHNR and CDR2 FQNEAQ (reference sequence). The CDR3 sequence is CASSLAGGPYSNQPQHF. DNA of the CDR3: TGTGCCAGCAGCTTAGCTGGGGGACCTTATAGCAATCAGCCCCAGCATTTT.

The rearrangement uses TRBV2 and TRBJ2-7, with a tentative D call TRBD2 (5 bases). V gave up 3 bases and J gave up 3 bases, with 9 bases separating them. The CDR3 runs 13 residues. The germline V gene encodes CDR1 SNHLY and CDR2 FYNNEI. This CDR3 is CASSDRGGYEQYF. As DNA, the CDR3 is TGTGCCAGCAGTGACAGAGGAGGCTACGAGCAGTACTTC.

About this clone itself: The same CDR3 arises from other DNA sequences in this sample as well. V gene TRBV9 combines with J gene TRBJ1-5, with 7 bases matching TRBD1. CDR1 is SGDLS and CDR2 is YYNGEE in the germline V gene. The CDR3 totals 15 residues. The V segment lost 4 bases and the J segment 0 bases; nucleotides outside the gene matches: 4. CDR3 coding DNA: TGTGCCAGCAGCCCAGGGGGAGATAGCAATCAGCCCCAGCATTTT. Its protein is CASSPGGDSNQPQHF.

This clone was detected once. This rearrangement joins TRBV2 to TRBJ2-7, with 8 bases fitting TRBD2. Trimming at V came to 10 bases and at J to 8 bases, leaving 13 bases not matched to a gene. Germline assignment: CDR1 SNHLY and CDR2 FYNNEI. There are 13 residues in the CDR3. This CDR3 is CANCPLSGTQQYF. In DNA, the CDR3 is TGTGCCAACTGTCCCCTTAGCGGGACACAGCAGTACTTC.

The V call is TRBV5-5, the J call TRBJ1-2; possibly TRBD1 for D (5 bases). Trimming took 4 bases from V and 0 from J, leaving 13 bases between them. Per the germline V gene, CDR1 is SGHKS and CDR2 is YYEKEE (reference sequence). This CDR3 has 15 amino acids. This chain's CDR3 is CASSGDFRANYGYTF. In DNA, the CDR3 is TGTGCCAGCAGCGGGGACTTCAGGGCTAACTATGGCTACACCTTC.

The V and J genes are TRBV12-2 and TRBJ2-1; the DNA was not compared with TRBD2, the D call given in the table. TRBV12-2 is classified as a pseudogene. This CDR3 contains 17 residues. CDR3 amino acids: CASRSRTSGAPYNEQFF. CDR3 nucleotide sequence: TGTGCAAGTCGCTCCCGGACTAGCGGGGCACCCTACAATGAGCAGTTCTTC.

This clone came up a few times. The chain links TRBV29-1 to TRBJ2-2; unclear D gene. The CDR3 has 13 residues. CDR1 and CDR2 (germline): SQVTM, ANQGSEA. Trimming removed 2 bases at V and 0 bases at J, with 4 bases between. The DNA for the CDR3 is TGCAGCGTTGAATTTCCGAACACCGGGGAGCTGTTTTTT. It encodes CSVEFPNTGELFF.

This rearrangement joins TRBV2 to TRBJ2-2; TRBD1 or TRBD2 may be the D gene (5 bases each). Germline CDR1 SNHLY, CDR2 FYNNEI. The CDR3 extends over 15 amino acids. The V gene lost 8 bases and the J gene lost 5 bases, with 18 bases spanning the gap. CDR3 in DNA: TGTGCCAGCGCCCCGACAGCCCCGGGGACCGGGGAGCTGTTTTTT. Its translation: CASAPTAPGTGELFF.

The V call is TRBV6-1, the J call TRBJ1-2; the match to TRBD1 covers 7 bases. Looked up from germline, CDR1 is MNHNS and CDR2 is SASEGT. The CDR3 covers 14 residues. V shed 4 bases, J shed 7 bases, and the junction held 9 bases outside the gene matches. The chain's CDR3 is CASSGVTGAGGYTF. The CDR3 DNA reads TGTGCCAGCAGTGGGGTAACAGGGGCGGGTGGCTACACCTTC.

The V and J genes are TRBV7-2 and TRBJ2-7; TRBD2 might be the D (6 bases). The CDR3 has 15 amino acids. Trimming stripped 1 base from V and 2 bases from J, with 12 bases between. Germline V gene lookup returns CDR1 SGHTA and CDR2 FQGNSA. Here the CDR3 reads CASSLDAGYPYEQYF. CDR3 nucleotides: TGTGCCAGCAGCTTAGATGCGGGGTACCCCTACGAGCAGTACTTC.